The T cell receptor (beta chain) under discussion was sequenced for a study of T cell responses to AZD1222 COVID-19 vaccine (dated by TCRdb to the early 2020s). Context from the whole study: Because spike-specific TCR depth and breadth did not differ between the two schedules, AZD1222 recipients who got a second dose at roughly 4 weeks were pooled with those who got a second dose at roughly 12 weeks. Trial participants were enrolled by age into 18-55, 56-69 and 70-plus year subgroups, with 148, 28 and 57 TCR-sequenced participants respectively. A total of 233 trial participants underwent TCR sequencing, of whom some 200 had received two doses of AZD1222 and approximately 25 had received two doses of the MenACWY control vaccine.

Findings and caveats that apply to the study as a whole: The 56-69-year group was small, and its depth increase did not reach significance, likely because of low power. Because no samples from the day 14 peak response were available, repertoires could be characterized only after the peak T cell response. After two AZD1222 doses, both the breadth and the depth of spike-specific TCRs were significantly higher than at day 0 and than in MenACWY recipients. CD4 TCRs associated with the vaccine covered the entire spike protein, and the dominant responses were in regions 160-218 and 743-854. Reportedly, close to half of the unique spike-specific TCRs recognized epitopes lying outside the regions that are mutated in the B.1.351 and B.1.1.7 variants. Only a handful of AZD1222 recipients were SARS-CoV-2 seropositive at baseline, limiting conclusions about previously exposed vaccinees. Most participants were white British and females outnumbered males, and the authors suggested that clonal diversity may have been underestimated.

This specimen's time point label, per the study, means: baseline before first vaccination. The vaccinee samples were drawn from two UK trials, COV001 and COV002, one of which was a single-blind randomized controlled phase 2/3 trial testing AZD1222 (ChAdOx1 nCoV-19) in healthy adults. Trial participant PBMC samples were collected at day 0 and day 28 after the second dose for TCRbeta chain sequencing. The CDR3 regions of human TCRbeta chains were analyzed by immunosequencing. For the original study's pipeline: TCRs in the repertoires were compared against a reference library of SARS-CoV-2-specific TCRs that had been generated with the MIRA antigen-specificity platform. Breadth was defined as the fraction of unique TCRs that were SARS-CoV-2-associated, and depth was defined as the fraction of total T cells that were SARS-CoV-2-associated. Using the MIRA data, every spike-specific TCR was mapped to the spike region that the TCR reacted to and assigned to either a CD4 or a CD8 class. Log10-transformed breadth and depth values were compared by one-way ANOVA with Sidak's multiple comparisons tests. TCRdb provides this immuneACCESS table in a form limited to in-frame rearrangements. Some clones are lacking; in checked studies, under half of them reflect an unresolved V gene, and why the rest are absent is not known. V, J and clone size reflect that table, while D and trimming were determined from the DNA. This sample holds some 100,000 clones; roughly 89% were observed only once. Of the sample, around 12% is held by the ten largest clones.

Its CDR3 holds 16 amino acids, cysteine through phenylalanine. Only the CDR3 DNA is retained, 48 bases long and in frame from the first base. CDR1 and CDR2, per the germline V gene, are MNHEY and SVGAGI. Trimming removed 2 bases from V and 3 bases from J; the gene matches leave 9 bases unexplained. This clone came up once. The antigen it recognizes is unknown. The sample holds no much larger clone one base away, and base qualities are not on file. Sequenced here: peripheral blood, sampled on day 0 of AZD1222 vaccination. Here the chain combines TRBV6-5 and TRBJ2-7, with 8 bases in between that match TRBD2. This clonotype was sampled from an adult in good health. The CDR3 region has the sequence CASSYSIPGRGYEQYF. In nucleotide form, the sequence is TGTGCCAGCAGTTACAGTATCCCCGGGAGGGGCTACGAGCAGTACTTC.